This T cell receptor (beta chain) was captured by sequencing in a study of T cell changes during pregnancy in multiple sclerosis. Sequencing was performed with immunoSEQ multiplex PCR; in TCRdb, only in-frame clones are kept and a portion is missing. The sample yields 55,000 to 80,000 clones, about 94% seen once. The CDR3 runs 16 residues. V lost 5 bases, J lost 5 bases, and 10 bases stayed unmatched. The germline CDR1 and CDR2 sequences are MDHEN and SYDVKM. The source of this sequence is a female donor with multiple sclerosis, enrolled in a pregnancy study. The chain recombines TRBV28 with TRBJ2-3; 10 bases are shared with TRBD1. This material consisted of CD8+ T cells from peripheral blood mononuclear cells, taken in the second trimester of pregnancy. The CDR3 DNA follows: TGTGCCAGCAGTGTCGCCGGGACAGGGGAAGTAGATACGCAGTATTTT. This sequence encodes CASSVAGTGEVDTQYF.